This T cell receptor beta chain was captured in a study of cytomegalovirus exposure and HLA in healthy donors. The primer mix had 60 Vbeta and 13 Jbeta primers. Original analysis: Roughly 10 million shared chains were among 80 million or so unique TCR beta chains counted in a later analysis. The assay was immunoSEQ multiplex PCR, and TCRdb's table has in-frame clones only and misses some. Clonal size and the V and J genes are those of that table, whereas D and trimming came from the DNA. The table lists some 150,000 clones, less than 85% of them singletons. The CDR3 is 15 amino acids. The J segment lost 3 bases and the V segment lost 7 bases, leaving 11 bases of the junction unmatched. Germline V gene lookup returns CDR1 LGHNA and CDR2 YNFKEQ.

The gene calls are TRBV4-2 and TRBJ2-7; TRBD2 agrees at 8 bases. Material for sequencing was PBMCs. The clonotype was recovered from a man aged 45-65 years in good health and CMV-seropositive. CDR3: CASMKDSGSIYEQYF. The CDR3 bases are TGTGCCAGCATGAAAGACAGCGGGAGTATCTACGAGCAGTACTTC.